This passage covers 28 T cell receptor beta chains from one sample sequenced in a study of patients and donors after allogeneic stem cell transplantation. Each CDR3 protein gets one entry after TCRdb re-called the RT-PCR reads with MiXCR. Of 800,000 to 1,000,000 distinct CDR3 sequences listed, approximately 18% are singletons. The specimen sequenced was blood, either unsorted or a sorted T cell fraction (not recorded which). Every receptor here comes from a human donor who was either an allogeneic HSCT recipient or a stem cell or donor lymphocyte infusion donor (not recorded which). It is not recorded whose cells these are; they may come from a transplant donor.

Only a few counts were recorded for this clonotype. J is TRBJ1-1 and V is TRBV7-2; maybe TRBD1 (6 bases). Trimming shortened V by 5 bases and J by 6 bases, and 16 bases separated the two germline ends. This CDR3 is built from 14 residues. Germline CDR1 SGHTA, CDR2 FQGNSA. The chain's CDR3 is CASSQEQGSAEAFF. The CDR3 nucleotides read TGTGCCAGCAGCCAGGAACAGGGATCGGCTGAAGCTTTCTTT.

The rearrangement uses TRBV7-2 and TRBJ2-1, with TRBD2 matching over 10 bases. The CDR3 length is 16 residues. Germline lookup yields CDR1 SGHTA and CDR2 FQGNSA. V shed 1 base, J shed 6 bases, and the junction held 6 bases outside the gene matches. CDR3 loop: CASSLDWLAGVNEQFF. The CDR3 DNA follows: TGTGCCAGCAGCTTAGACTGGCTAGCGGGAGTCAATGAGCAGTTCTTC.

J is TRBJ2-1 and V is TRBV7-2; D call uncertain. This CDR3 is 15 amino acids long. Germline CDR1 and CDR2: SGHTA and FQGNSA. Trimming took 4 bases from V and 6 from J, leaving 16 bases between them. Here the CDR3 reads CASSSRTVLRNEQFF. The CDR3 DNA sequence: TGTGCCAGCAGCTCTCGAACGGTTTTGCGCAATGAGCAGTTCTTC.

The chain couples TRBV4-3 to TRBJ1-1; D unclear. Between the trimmed V and J ends, which lost 1 base and 5 bases, there was a span of 17 bases. This CDR3 contains 16 residues. From germline, CDR1 is LGHNA and CDR2 YSLEER. The CDR3 sequence: CASSQGEDRFDTEAFF. The CDR3 coding sequence is TGCGCCAGCAGCCAAGGGGAGGATCGTTTCGATACTGAAGCTTTCTTT.

This clonotype was detected a few times. The V gene is TRBV4-1, the J gene TRBJ1-2; D not resolved. V lost 0 bases and J lost 2, with 19 bases in between. The germline V gene has CDR1 MGHRA and CDR2 YSYEKL. The CDR3 spans 18 residues. CDR3 nucleotide sequence: TGCGCCAGCAGCCAAGATTGGTGGTATAGGGATCAGAACTATGGCTACACCTTC. Its protein is CASSQDWWYRDQNYGYTF.

This clonotype was picked up many times. This chain links TRBV20-1 with TRBJ1-1, with D possibly TRBD1 on 5 matching bases. There are 12 residues in the CDR3. V lost 3 bases and J 4 bases, leaving 9 bases between the germline ends. Germline assignment: CDR1 DFQATT and CDR2 SNEGSKA (reference sequence). The CDR3 is CSASGGTTEAFF. The CDR3 DNA reads as TGCAGTGCTAGTGGAGGGACCACTGAAGCTTTCTTT.

This clonotype was detected ten times or more. The chain recombines TRBV5-1 with TRBJ1-1; 8 positions agree with TRBD1. The junction had 4 bases not matched to a gene; V was cut back by 2 bases and J by 4 bases. The CDR3 covers 14 residues. Germline CDR1 and CDR2: SGHRS and YFSETQ. In DNA form, the CDR3 reads TGCGCCAGCAGCTTCTCTCAGGGGGCCACTGAAGCTTTCTTT. Translating gives CASSFSQGATEAFF.

This clonotype was counted at least ten times. The chain has TRBV9 and TRBJ1-5; D is undetermined. This CDR3 spans 14 amino acids. Trimming pared 0 bases from V and 6 bases from J, leaving 10 bases between. CDR1 SGDLS and CDR2 YYNGEE come from the germline V gene. The CDR3 nucleotides are TGTGCCAGCAGCGTAGAAGGTTATTCTCAGCCCCAGCATTTT. Translation: CASSVEGYSQPQHF.

Points on this clonotype: This is likely an artifact of a read error, given a far larger clone one base away. This CDR3 is CASSSGQGANEQYF. The CDR3 DNA is TGTGCCAGCAGTTCGGGACAGGGGGCCAACGAGCAGTACTTC. This chain joins TRBV12-3 or TRBV12-4 and TRBJ2-7; 12 bases map to TRBD1. J gave up 5 bases and V 4 bases, and 3 bases lay outside the gene matches. The CDR3 has 14 amino acids.

The gene calls are TRBV20-1 and TRBJ1-2; 11 bases map to TRBD1. Germline-derived CDR1 and CDR2 are DFQATT and SNEGSKA (reference sequence). This CDR3 has 14 amino acids. V lost 2 bases, J lost 7 bases, and 6 bases stayed unmatched. CDR3 DNA sequence: TGCAGTGCTAGAATGGGACAGGGGGTATTTGGCTACACCTTC. This sequence encodes CSARMGQGVFGYTF.

V gene TRBV9 combines with J gene TRBJ2-6; D gene uncertain. V was cut by 0 bases and J by 0 bases, with 4 bases left in between. The CDR3 consists of 15 residues. The germline V gene has CDR1 SGDLS and CDR2 YYNGEE. CDR3 in amino acids: CASSVGRSGANVLTF. CDR3 coding DNA: TGTGCCAGCAGCGTAGGACGCTCTGGGGCCAACGTCCTGACTTTC.

The V and J genes are TRBV29-1 and TRBJ1-1; D unclear. V lost 7 bases and J lost 7, with 13 bases in between. This CDR3 region has 11 residues. Germline V gives CDR1 SQVTM, CDR2 ANQGSEA. CDR3 DNA sequence: TGCAGCGCCGGAACCGGGCGTGAAGCTTTCTTT. This gives the protein CSAGTGREAFF.

The chain couples TRBV27 to TRBJ2-7, with 8 bases aligning to TRBD1. Trimming cost V 6 bases and J 4 bases; bases outside gene matches: 11. The germline V gene has CDR1 MNHEY and CDR2 SMNVEV (reference sequence). The CDR3 is made up of 15 amino acids. The CDR3 loop reads CASSQGNRGRYEQYF. CDR3 coding DNA: TGTGCCAGCAGCCAAGGCAACAGGGGGAGGTACGAGCAGTACTTC.

This sequence joins TRBV5-1 and TRBJ2-1; 9 nucleotides line up with TRBD2. The CDR3 covers 17 residues. The germline CDR1 and CDR2 sequences are SGHRS and YFSETQ. J was trimmed by 3 bases and V by 1 base; bases with no gene match: 8. CDR3: CASSLPGSGSVYNEQFF. The CDR3 nucleotides are TGCGCCAGCAGCTTGCCGGGTAGCGGGAGTGTCTACAATGAGCAGTTCTTC. Full variable domain (rest looked up from reference TRBV5-1 and TRBJ2-1): KAGVTQTPRYLIKTRGQQVTLSCSPISGHRSVSWYQQTPGQGLQFLFEYFSETQRNKGNFPGRFSGRQFSNSRSEMNVSTLELGDSALYLCASSLPGSGSVYNEQFFGPGTRLTVL.

This clonotype was recorded a few times. V gene TRBV9 combines with J gene TRBJ2-4; 10 nucleotides agree with TRBD1. Trimming cost V 4 bases and J 8 bases; bases outside gene matches: 6. This CDR3 is built from 14 residues. Germline CDR1 SGDLS, CDR2 YYNGEE. This CDR3 is CASSLLGQGDIQYF. The DNA of the CDR3 is TGTGCCAGCAGCCTCCTAGGACAGGGGGACATTCAGTACTTC.

This clonotype came up a few times. The chain combines TRBV20-1 with TRBJ2-7, with 7 bases that match TRBD1. Trimming at V came to 6 bases and at J to 6 bases, leaving 11 bases not matched to a gene. Germline CDR1 reads DFQATT; CDR2 reads SNEGSKA (reference sequence). The CDR3 totals 13 residues. The CDR3 DNA reads TGCAGTGCCACGGACGAGGGGGCCATCGAGCAGTACTTC. Amino acids: CSATDEGAIEQYF.

The V call is TRBV6-2 or TRBV6-3, the J call TRBJ1-2, with D unresolved. The V gene lost 3 bases and the J gene lost 4 bases, with 21 bases spanning the gap. This CDR3 spans 17 amino acids. The germline V gene encodes CDR1 MNHEY and CDR2 SVGEGT. CDR3 nucleotide sequence: TGTGCCAGCAGTTATCGGGTCCCAAGTGAGCGGTTCTATGGCTACACCTTC. It yields the protein CASSYRVPSERFYGYTF.

This clonotype was counted a few times. This chain joins TRBV20-1 and TRBJ2-1; the D is unclear. The CDR3 runs to 12 residues. Germline V gene data show CDR1 as DFQATT and CDR2 as SNEGSKA (reference sequence). V lost 7 bases, J lost 3 bases, and 10 bases lay in between. The CDR3 is CSVGPNYNEQFF. The CDR3 region has the DNA TGCAGTGTAGGTCCTAACTACAATGAGCAGTTCTTC.

CDR3 bases: TGTGCCAGCAGTTACGGTACAGCGAGCACTGAAGCTTTCTTT. The encoded protein is CASSYGTASTEAFF. The gene calls are TRBV6-5 and TRBJ1-1; D is uncertain. CDR1 is MNHEY, CDR2 SVGAGI, per germline. The V end was cut by 2 bases, the J end by 4 bases, with 11 bases between. The CDR3 totals 14 residues.

This sequence joins TRBV9 and TRBJ1-6; D is possibly TRBD1 (6 bases). Germline CDR1 SGDLS, CDR2 YYNGEE. CDR3 length equals 14 residues. V dropped 2 bases and J dropped 9 bases, with 12 bases sitting between them. CDR3 in DNA: TGTGCCAGCAGCGTCGGCAGGGGAAGTTCACCCCTCCACTTT. Its translation is CASSVGRGSSPLHF.

The chain joins TRBV18 to TRBJ2-2; 8 bases are a match to TRBD1. Germline trimming cut 3 bases from V and 4 bases from J; bases unmatched to any gene: 4. CDR1 and CDR2 from the germline V gene are KGHSH and LQKENI. The CDR3 runs to 15 residues. DNA of the CDR3: TGTGCCAGCTCACCGGGACAGGACCCCACCGGGGAGCTGTTTTTT. As protein: CASSPGQDPTGELFF.

The V and J genes are TRBV12-3 or TRBV12-4 and TRBJ1-4; no clear D. V was pared by 5 bases and J by 4 bases, with 17 bases between. CDR3 length: 16 residues. The CDR3 spells CASSRHSLGDNEKLFF. CDR3 nucleotides: TGTGCCAGCAGTCGACACTCGCTTGGGGATAATGAAAAACTGTTTTTT.

In its sample, this clonotype was seen a few times. V and J are TRBV12-3 or TRBV12-4 and TRBJ2-7; 14 bases align to TRBD2. With V trimmed by 3 bases and J by 6 bases, 10 bases remained unmatched. The CDR3 spans 17 residues. The CDR3 DNA follows: TGTGCCAGCAGTTTGGCCCCTCGACTAGCGGGGGGGCGCGAGCAGTACTTC. Its protein product is CASSLAPRLAGGREQYF.

This clonotype was recorded a few times. This chain connects TRBV9 to TRBJ1-3; TRBD1 matches at 8 bases. Germline CDR1 and CDR2: SGDLS and YYNGEE. This CDR3 has 18 amino acids. The V segment lost 1 base and the J segment 1 base; nucleotides outside the gene matches: 10. CDR3 in amino acids: CASSVHVQGAGSGNTIYF. The CDR3, as DNA: TGTGCCAGCAGCGTACACGTCCAGGGGGCTGGATCTGGAAACACCATATATTTT.

V and J are TRBV6-1 and TRBJ1-1; D perhaps matches TRBD1 (5 bases). The CDR3 totals 13 residues. CDR1 is MNHNS, CDR2 SASEGT, per germline. Trimming cost V 10 bases and J 9 bases, with 21 bases left between them. The CDR3 here is CATKSRAHGKAFF. In DNA, the CDR3 is TGTGCCACGAAGAGCAGGGCGCACGGAAAAGCTTTCTTT.

This clonotype was seen more than once but under ten times. The genes are TRBV12-5 and TRBJ2-5, with TRBD1 identical over 11 bases. Germline V lookup: CDR1 LGHNT, CDR2 FRNRAP. V lost 1 base to trimming and J lost 2 bases; unmatched junction nucleotides: 0. This CDR3 is 15 amino acids long. CDR3 protein: CASGLGDRGQETQYF. DNA for the CDR3: TGTGCTAGTGGTTTGGGGGACAGGGGGCAAGAGACCCAGTACTTC.

This clonotype was observed a few times. The gene calls are TRBV11-1 and TRBJ1-2; 7 positions agree with TRBD1. The V and J ends lost 5 bases and 0 bases, in that order; junction bases with no gene match: 3. The CDR3 runs to 14 residues. Germline V gives CDR1 SGHAT, CDR2 FQDESV (reference sequence). CDR3 nucleotide sequence: TGTGCCAGCAGCGGGGGACAGACTAACTATGGCTACACCTTC. Translation: CASSGGQTNYGYTF.

This rearrangement joins TRBV12-3 or TRBV12-4 to TRBJ2-7; D is uncertain. V gave up 3 bases and J gave up 6 bases, with 9 bases separating them. CDR3 length: 12 residues. The CDR3 protein is CASSFQVSEQYF. The CDR3, as DNA: TGTGCCAGCAGTTTTCAAGTCTCCGAGCAGTACTTC.